The 21 T cell receptor beta chains below come from one sample, sequenced in a study of cytomegalovirus exposure and HLA in healthy donors. PCR employed 60 Vbeta and 13 Jbeta primers. Repertoires were generated with immunoSEQ multiplex PCR, while TCRdb's copy carries only in-frame clones and drops some. The specimen's table records 65,000 to 90,000 clones. The source material was PBMCs. Source of these receptors: a female donor in good health and CMV-seropositive.

J is TRBJ2-5 and V is TRBV19, with TRBD1 identical over 9 bases. The DNA end is more similar to TRBJ2-7, so the J call may be wrong. The CDR3 runs 12 residues. Germline CDR1 reads LNHDA; CDR2 reads SQIVND (reference sequence). CDR3 sequence reads: CATGQGNYEQYF. The CDR3 region has the DNA TGTGCCACGGGACAGGGTAATTACGAGCAGTACTTC.

CDR3 amino acids: CASHQGQGRLNTEAFF. As DNA, the CDR3 is TGTGCCAGCCACCAAGGACAGGGGAGATTGAACACTGAAGCTTTCTTT. The chain employs TRBV19 and TRBJ1-1; 9 bases are a match to TRBD1. V lost 9 bases to trimming and J lost 0 bases; unmatched junction nucleotides: 11. The CDR3 extends over 16 amino acids. Germline CDR1 is LNHDA and CDR2 is SQIVND (reference sequence). The full variable domain, its missing parts supplied by reference TRBV19 and TRBJ1-1, is DGGITQSPKYLFRKEGQNVTLSCEQNLNHDAMYWYRQDPGQGLRLIYYSQIVNDFQKGDIAEGYSVSREKKESFPLTVTSAQKNPTAFYLCASHQGQGRLNTEAFFGQGTRLTVV.

This chain joins TRBV6-1 and TRBJ2-5, with TRBD1 matching over 7 bases. The CDR3 runs 14 residues. CDR1 and CDR2 from the germline V gene are MNHNS and SASEGT. V was pared by 7 bases and J by 0 bases, with 5 bases of the junction left unmatched. CDR3: CASTLTGYQETQYF. CDR3 nucleotide sequence: TGTGCCAGCACCCTGACAGGGTACCAAGAGACCCAGTACTTC.

V gene TRBV4-1 combines with J gene TRBJ2-7; 7 bases map to TRBD2. Germline assignment: CDR1 MGHRA and CDR2 YSYEKL. The junction had 17 bases not matched to a gene; V was cut back by 1 base and J by 2 bases. The CDR3 runs 19 residues. The CDR3 protein is CASSQARSGEASGAYEQYF. CDR3 coding DNA: TGCGCCAGCAGCCAAGCCAGAAGCGGTGAGGCTAGCGGCGCCTACGAGCAGTACTTC.

This chain uses TRBV4-1 with TRBJ1-2, with D perhaps matching TRBD1 (6 bases). This CDR3 is 15 amino acids long. Per the germline V gene, CDR1 is MGHRA and CDR2 is YSYEKL. V was trimmed by 0 bases and J by 3 bases, leaving 11 bases between them. The CDR3 protein is CASSQDPNRDYGYTF. CDR3 coding DNA: TGCGCCAGCAGCCAAGATCCCAACAGGGACTATGGCTACACCTTC.

The V call is TRBV13, the J call TRBJ2-5; unclear D gene. The end of the DNA fits TRBJ2-7 better, so the J call may be wrong. The CDR3 is made up of 12 amino acids. The germline V gene has CDR1 PRHDT and CDR2 FYEKMQ (reference sequence). The CDR3 region is CASSFSKYEQYF. CDR3 DNA sequence: TGTGCCAGCAGCTTCTCCAAATACGAGCAGTACTTC.

The CDR3 DNA reads TGCGCCAGCAGCTCCGGACAGGGCTTTGAAGCTTTCTTT. Translation: CASSSGQGFEAFF. J is TRBJ1-1 and V is TRBV5-1; 8 bases align to TRBD1. The CDR3 has 13 amino acids. Germline trimming cut 3 bases from V and 7 bases from J; bases unmatched to any gene: 5. Germline lookup yields CDR1 SGHRS and CDR2 YFSETQ. Full variable domain (outside the CDR3, taken from reference TRBV5-1 and TRBJ1-1): KAGVTQTPRYLIKTRGQQVTLSCSPISGHRSVSWYQQTPGQGLQFLFEYFSETQRNKGNFPGRFSGRQFSNSRSEMNVSTLELGDSALYLCASSSGQGFEAFFGQGTRLTVV.

This chain joins TRBV4-3 and TRBJ2-2, with a tentative D call TRBD2 (5 bases). The ends were cut back, 4 bases at V and 1 base at J, with 7 bases in the middle. CDR1 LGHNA and CDR2 YSLEER come from the germline V gene. The CDR3 is made up of 14 amino acids. The CDR3 is CASSPGGNTGELFF. CDR3 DNA: TGCGCCAGCAGCCCAGGAGGGAACACCGGGGAGCTGTTTTTT.

CDR3 sequence reads: CASSPLRDRDSPLHF. As DNA, the CDR3 is TGTGCCAGCTCACCGCTCCGGGACAGGGACTCACCCCTCCACTTT. This chain links TRBV18 with TRBJ1-6; 9 bases map to TRBD1. Germline V lookup: CDR1 KGHSH, CDR2 LQKENI. The junction had 7 bases not matched to a gene; V was cut back by 3 bases and J by 10 bases. CDR3 length: 15 amino acids.

The chain employs TRBV19 and TRBJ2-7; 8 bases are shared with TRBD1. The CDR3 runs 13 residues. Trimming took 9 bases from V and 4 from J; bases not matched to a gene: 8. Germline CDR1 reads LNHDA; CDR2 reads SQIVND (reference sequence). The CDR3 loop is CARTSGQAYEQYF. DNA for the CDR3: TGTGCCAGGACCTCGGGACAGGCATACGAGCAGTACTTC.

CDR3 sequence: CASSYSRGRQETQYF. The DNA for the CDR3 is TGTGCCAGCAGTTATTCACGGGGGAGACAAGAGACCCAGTACTTC. The rearrangement links TRBV6-6 to TRBJ2-5; the D gene is possibly TRBD2 (6 bases). In germline, CDR1 is MNHNY, CDR2 SVGAGI (reference sequence). This CDR3 spans 15 amino acids. With 3 bases removed from V and 2 bases from J, the gap between germline ends came to 13 bases.

V gene TRBV12-5 combines with J gene TRBJ2-5; a weak D match, TRBD1 (7 bases). From germline, CDR1 is LGHNT and CDR2 FRNRAP. CDR3 length: 14 residues. V lost 3 bases and J 4 bases, leaving 12 bases between the germline ends. Written as DNA, the CDR3 is TGTGCTAGTGGTTTTGCAGGGGGGAGAGAGACCCAGTACTTC. Translating it yields CASGFAGGRETQYF.

This chain connects TRBV7-9 to TRBJ1-2; D call uncertain. Germline V CDR1 and CDR2: SEHNR, FQNEAQ (reference sequence). The CDR3 spans 15 residues. The V and J ends lost 5 bases and 2 bases respectively, with 15 bases between them. DNA of the CDR3: TGTGCCAGCAGCGCCGCAGGCTACACGAACTATGGCTACACCTTC. Its protein is CASSAAGYTNYGYTF.

The chain is built from TRBV4-3 and TRBJ2-5; TRBD2 matches at 15 bases. Trimming took 0 bases from V and 2 from J; bases not matched to a gene: 10. The germline V gene has CDR1 LGHNA and CDR2 YSLEER. This CDR3 contains 20 residues. Written as DNA, the CDR3 is TGCGCCAGCAGCCAAGAACTGGGCGGGACTAGCGGGGGGCATCAAGAGACCCAGTACTTC. This translates into CASSQELGGTSGGHQETQYF.

The chain has TRBV5-1 and TRBJ1-4; 8 nucleotides match TRBD1. This CDR3 is built from 15 residues. Trimming removed 1 base from V and 7 bases from J; junction bases left unmatched: 6. The germline V gene encodes CDR1 SGHRS and CDR2 YFSETQ. The CDR3 reads CASSLLGTGFEKLFF. In DNA, the CDR3 is TGCGCCAGCAGCTTGCTCGGGACAGGTTTTGAAAAACTGTTTTTT.

The genes are TRBV28 and TRBJ2-3; TRBD1 might be the D (5 bases). The CDR3 extends over 11 amino acids. Trimming left V 6 bases short and J 9 bases short, with 10 bases between. Germline V CDR1 and CDR2: MDHEN, SYDVKM. CDR3 nucleotides: TGTGCCAGCAGCTCAGGGTTAACGCAGTATTTT. Amino acids: CASSSGLTQYF.

The chain couples TRBV6-6 to TRBJ2-7; D is unclear. Per germline, CDR1 MNHNY and CDR2 SVGAGI (reference sequence). Trimming stripped 0 bases from V and 3 bases from J, with 12 bases between. CDR3 size: 15 residues. This chain's CDR3 is CASSYSTGPNYEQYF. CDR3 DNA: TGTGCCAGCAGTTACTCGACGGGTCCAAACTACGAGCAGTACTTC.

The chain uses TRBV5-1 and TRBJ1-4, with TRBD1 as a possible D gene (5 bases). The CDR3 is made up of 12 amino acids. Germline assignment: CDR1 SGHRS and CDR2 YFSETQ. V was cut by 4 bases and J by 8 bases, with 9 bases left in between. CDR3 nucleotides: TGCGCCAGCAGCCCTAGGGGCGAAAAACTGTTTTTT. Its translation: CASSPRGEKLFF.

The CDR3 loop is CASSLSGSSYNEQFF. The DNA of the CDR3 is TGTGCCAGCAGTCTTAGCGGGAGCTCCTACAATGAGCAGTTCTTC. This rearrangement joins TRBV28 to TRBJ2-1, with 9 bases lining up with TRBD2. The CDR3 is 15 amino acids. V trimming: 5 bases; J trimming: 0 bases; junction bases outside the gene matches: 2. Germline V gives CDR1 MDHEN, CDR2 SYDVKM.

This chain joins TRBV28 and TRBJ2-7; 11 bases are shared with TRBD1. The CDR3 runs 15 residues. Losses at the gene ends were 4 bases for V and 8 bases for J; bases not matched to a gene: 10. The germline gives CDR1 MDHEN, CDR2 SYDVKM. CDR3 nucleotide sequence: TGTGCCAGCAGTTCTACGGACAGGGGGCGAACAAAGCAGTACTTC. Translated: CASSSTDRGRTKQYF.

V is TRBV27 and J is TRBJ2-7, with 11 bases matching TRBD1. This CDR3 has 14 residues. Germline V gene lookup returns CDR1 MNHEY and CDR2 SMNVEV (reference sequence). The trim removed 4 bases at V and 3 bases at J, leaving 2 bases unmatched. CDR3 bases: TGTGCCAGCAGTTCCGGGACAGGGGGCTACGAGCAGTACTTC. This gives the protein CASSSGTGGYEQYF.